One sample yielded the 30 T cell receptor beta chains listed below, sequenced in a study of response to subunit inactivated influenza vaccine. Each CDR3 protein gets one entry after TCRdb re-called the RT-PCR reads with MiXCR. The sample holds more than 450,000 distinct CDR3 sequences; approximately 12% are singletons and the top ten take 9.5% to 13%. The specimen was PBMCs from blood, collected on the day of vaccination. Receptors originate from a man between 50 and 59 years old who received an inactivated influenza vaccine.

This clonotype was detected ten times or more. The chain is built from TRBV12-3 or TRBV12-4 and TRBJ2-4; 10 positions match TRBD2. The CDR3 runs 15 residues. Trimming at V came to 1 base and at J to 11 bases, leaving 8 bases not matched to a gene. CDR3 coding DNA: TGTGCCAGCAGTTTAGATAGCGGGGGGCGGCATTTTCAGTACTTC. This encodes CASSLDSGGRHFQYF.

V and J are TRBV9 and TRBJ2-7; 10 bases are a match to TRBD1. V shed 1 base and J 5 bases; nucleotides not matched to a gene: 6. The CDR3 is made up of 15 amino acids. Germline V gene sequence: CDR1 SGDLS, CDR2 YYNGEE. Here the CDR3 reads CASSVLGQGSDEQYF. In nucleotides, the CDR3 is TGTGCCAGCAGCGTATTGGGACAGGGGAGCGACGAGCAGTACTTC.

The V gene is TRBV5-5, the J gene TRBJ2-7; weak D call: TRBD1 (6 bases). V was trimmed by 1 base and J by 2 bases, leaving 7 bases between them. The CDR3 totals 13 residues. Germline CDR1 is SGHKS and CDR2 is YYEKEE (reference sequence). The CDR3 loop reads CASSLWTAYEQYF. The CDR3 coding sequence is TGTGCCAGCAGCTTGTGGACAGCCTACGAGCAGTACTTC.

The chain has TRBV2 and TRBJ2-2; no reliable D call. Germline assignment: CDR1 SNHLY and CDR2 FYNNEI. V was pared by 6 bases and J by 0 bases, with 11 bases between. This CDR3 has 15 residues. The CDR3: CASSAGPANTGELFF. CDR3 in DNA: TGTGCCAGCAGCGCCGGGCCCGCGAACACCGGGGAGCTGTTTTTT.

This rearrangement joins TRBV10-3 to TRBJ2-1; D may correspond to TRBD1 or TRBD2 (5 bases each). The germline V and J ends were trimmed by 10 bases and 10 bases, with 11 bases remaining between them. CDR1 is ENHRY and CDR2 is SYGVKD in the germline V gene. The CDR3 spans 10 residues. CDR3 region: CATRDQEQFF. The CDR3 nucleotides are TGTGCCACCCGGGACCAGGAGCAGTTCTTC.

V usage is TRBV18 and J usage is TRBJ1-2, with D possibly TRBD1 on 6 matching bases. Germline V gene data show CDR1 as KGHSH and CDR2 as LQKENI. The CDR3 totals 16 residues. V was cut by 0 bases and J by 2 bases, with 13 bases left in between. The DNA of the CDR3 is TGTGCCAGCTCACCACCGGCAGGGACAAAAAACTATGGCTACACCTTC. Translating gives CASSPPAGTKNYGYTF.

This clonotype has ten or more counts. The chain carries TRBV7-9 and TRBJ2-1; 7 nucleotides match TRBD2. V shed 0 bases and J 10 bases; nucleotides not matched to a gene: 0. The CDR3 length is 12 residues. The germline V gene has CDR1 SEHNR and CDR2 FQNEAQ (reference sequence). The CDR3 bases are TGTGCCAGCAGCTTAGCGGGACTAGAGCAGTTCTTC. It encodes CASSLAGLEQFF.

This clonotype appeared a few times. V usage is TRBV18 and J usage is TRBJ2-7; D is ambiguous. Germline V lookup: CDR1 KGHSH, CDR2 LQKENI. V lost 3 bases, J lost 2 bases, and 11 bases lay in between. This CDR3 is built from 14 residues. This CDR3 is CASSPPGLAYEQYF. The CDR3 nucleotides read TGTGCCAGCTCACCTCCGGGCCTAGCCTACGAGCAGTACTTC.

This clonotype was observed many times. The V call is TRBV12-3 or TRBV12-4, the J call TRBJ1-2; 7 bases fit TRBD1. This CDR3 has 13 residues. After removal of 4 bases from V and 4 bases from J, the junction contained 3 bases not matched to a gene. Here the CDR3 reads CASSYRGSYGYTF. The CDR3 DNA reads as TGTGCCAGCAGTTACAGGGGTTCCTATGGCTACACCTTC.

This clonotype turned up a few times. The CDR3 is CATSDLGVGGNNEQFF. DNA of the CDR3: TGTGCCACCAGTGATTTGGGGGTAGGGGGTAACAATGAGCAGTTCTTC. V usage is TRBV24-1 and J usage is TRBJ2-1; the D gene is possibly TRBD1 (6 bases). CDR1 is KGHDR and CDR2 is SFDVKD in the germline V gene. The V end lost 0 bases, the J end lost 5 bases, and 13 bases lay between the germline ends. This CDR3 has 16 residues.

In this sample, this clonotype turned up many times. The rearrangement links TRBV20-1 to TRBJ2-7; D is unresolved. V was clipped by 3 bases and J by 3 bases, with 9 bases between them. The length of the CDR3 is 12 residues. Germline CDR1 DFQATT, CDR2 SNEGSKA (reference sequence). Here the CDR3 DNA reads TGCAGTGCTAGTTCACAAATCTACGAGCAGTACTTC. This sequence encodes CSASSQIYEQYF.

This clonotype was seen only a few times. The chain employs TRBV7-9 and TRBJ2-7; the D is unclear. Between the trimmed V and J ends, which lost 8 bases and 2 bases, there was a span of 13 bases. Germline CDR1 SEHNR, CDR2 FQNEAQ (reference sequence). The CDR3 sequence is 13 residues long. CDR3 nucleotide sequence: TGTGCCAGCCAAGGGAATTCAGCCTACGAGCAGTACTTC. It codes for CASQGNSAYEQYF. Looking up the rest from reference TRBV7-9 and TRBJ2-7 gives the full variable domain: DTGVSQNPRHKITKRGQNVTFRCDPISEHNRLYWYRQTLGQGPEFLTYFQNEAQLEKSRLLSDRFSAERPKGSFSTLEIQRTEQGDSAMYLCASQGNSAYEQYFGPGTRLTVT.

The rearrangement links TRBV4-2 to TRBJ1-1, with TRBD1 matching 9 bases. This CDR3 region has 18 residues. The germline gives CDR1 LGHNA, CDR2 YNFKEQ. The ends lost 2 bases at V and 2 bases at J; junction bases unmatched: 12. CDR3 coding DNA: TGTGCCAGCAGCCAAACGGGGGGGACAGGGTGCGTAAACACTGAAGCTTTCTTT. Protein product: CASSQTGGTGCVNTEAFF.

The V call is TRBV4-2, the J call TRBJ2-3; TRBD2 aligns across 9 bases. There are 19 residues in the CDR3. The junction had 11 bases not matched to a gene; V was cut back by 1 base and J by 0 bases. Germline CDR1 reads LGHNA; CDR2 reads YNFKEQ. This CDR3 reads CASSQALASLAGSTDTQYF. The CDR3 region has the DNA TGTGCCAGCAGCCAAGCCCTCGCGTCGCTAGCGGGGAGCACAGATACGCAGTATTTT.

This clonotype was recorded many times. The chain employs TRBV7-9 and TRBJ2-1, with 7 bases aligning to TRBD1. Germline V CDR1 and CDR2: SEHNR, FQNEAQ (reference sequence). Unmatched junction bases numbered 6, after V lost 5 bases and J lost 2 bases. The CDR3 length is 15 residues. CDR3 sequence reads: CASSPWTGAYNEQFF. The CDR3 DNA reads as TGTGCCAGCAGCCCTTGGACAGGTGCCTACAATGAGCAGTTCTTC.

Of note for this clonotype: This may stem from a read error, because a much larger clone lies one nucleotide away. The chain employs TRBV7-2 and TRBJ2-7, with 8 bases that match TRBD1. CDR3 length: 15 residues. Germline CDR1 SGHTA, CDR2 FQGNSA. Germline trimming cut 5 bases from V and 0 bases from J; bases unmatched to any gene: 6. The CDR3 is CASSRDRNHSYEQYF. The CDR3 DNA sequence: TGTGCCAGCAGCCGGGACAGGAATCACTCCTACGAGCAGTACTTC.

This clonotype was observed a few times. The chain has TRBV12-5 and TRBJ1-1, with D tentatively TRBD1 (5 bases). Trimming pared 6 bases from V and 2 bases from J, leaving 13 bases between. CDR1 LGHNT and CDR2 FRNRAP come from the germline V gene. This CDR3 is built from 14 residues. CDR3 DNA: TGTGCTAGTGGCTGGGGACCACCCAACACTGAAGCTTTCTTT. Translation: CASGWGPPNTEAFF.

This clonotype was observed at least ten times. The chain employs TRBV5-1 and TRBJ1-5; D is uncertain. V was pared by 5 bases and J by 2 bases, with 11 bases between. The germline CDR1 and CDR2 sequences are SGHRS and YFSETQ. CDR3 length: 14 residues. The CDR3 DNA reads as TGCGCCAGCAGTATAGAACAGCGCAATCAGCCCCAGCATTTT. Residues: CASSIEQRNQPQHF.

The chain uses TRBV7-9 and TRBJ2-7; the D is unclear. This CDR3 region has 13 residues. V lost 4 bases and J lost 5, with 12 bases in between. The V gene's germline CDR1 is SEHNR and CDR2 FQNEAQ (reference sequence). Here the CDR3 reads CASSSLGFDEQYF. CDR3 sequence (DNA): TGTGCCAGCAGCTCGTTAGGTTTTGACGAGCAGTACTTC.

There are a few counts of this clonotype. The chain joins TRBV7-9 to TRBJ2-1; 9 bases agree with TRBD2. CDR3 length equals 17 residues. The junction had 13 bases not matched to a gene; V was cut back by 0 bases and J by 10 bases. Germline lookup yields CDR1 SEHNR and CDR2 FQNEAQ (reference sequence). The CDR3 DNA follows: TGTGCCAGCAGCTTAGCCAGAACTAGCGGGTACCGCATGGAGCAGTTCTTC. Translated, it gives CASSLARTSGYRMEQFF. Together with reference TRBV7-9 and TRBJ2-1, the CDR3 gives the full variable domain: DTGVSQNPRHKITKRGQNVTFRCDPISEHNRLYWYRQTLGQGPEFLTYFQNEAQLEKSRLLSDRFSAERPKGSFSTLEIQRTEQGDSAMYLCASSLARTSGYRMEQFFGPGTRLTVL.

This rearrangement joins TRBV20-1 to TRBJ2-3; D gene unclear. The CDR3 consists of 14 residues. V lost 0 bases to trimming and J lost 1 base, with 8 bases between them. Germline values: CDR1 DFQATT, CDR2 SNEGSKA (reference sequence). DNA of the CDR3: TGCAGTGCTAGAGATAAGGCGGGCACAGATACGCAGTATTTT. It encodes CSARDKAGTDTQYF.

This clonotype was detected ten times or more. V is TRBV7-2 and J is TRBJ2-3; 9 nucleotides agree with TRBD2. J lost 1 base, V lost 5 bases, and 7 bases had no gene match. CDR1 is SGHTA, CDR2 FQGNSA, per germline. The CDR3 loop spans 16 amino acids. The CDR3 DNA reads TGTGCCAGCAGCCCGAGACTAGCGGATGGCACAGATACGCAGTATTTT. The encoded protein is CASSPRLADGTDTQYF.

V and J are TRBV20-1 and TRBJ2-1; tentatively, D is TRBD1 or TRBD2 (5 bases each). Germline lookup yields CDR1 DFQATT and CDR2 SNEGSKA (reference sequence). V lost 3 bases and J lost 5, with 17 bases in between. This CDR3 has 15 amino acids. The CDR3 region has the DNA TGCAGTGCTAGTCCAGTTGGGGGTCTCCACAATGAGCAGTTCTTC. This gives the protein CSASPVGGLHNEQFF.

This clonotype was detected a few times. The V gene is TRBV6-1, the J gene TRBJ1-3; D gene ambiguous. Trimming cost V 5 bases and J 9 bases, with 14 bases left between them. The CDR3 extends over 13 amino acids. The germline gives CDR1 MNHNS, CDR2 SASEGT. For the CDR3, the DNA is TGTGCCAGCAGTCCTAGTCGGTGGGGCACCATATATTTT. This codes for CASSPSRWGTIYF.

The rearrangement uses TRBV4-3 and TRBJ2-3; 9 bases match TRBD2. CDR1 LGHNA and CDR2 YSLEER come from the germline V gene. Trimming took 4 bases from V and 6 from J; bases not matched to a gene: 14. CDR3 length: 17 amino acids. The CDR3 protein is CASSRNSGGGATDTQYF. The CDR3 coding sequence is TGCGCCAGCAGCCGGAATAGTGGCGGGGGGGCCACCGATACGCAGTATTTT.

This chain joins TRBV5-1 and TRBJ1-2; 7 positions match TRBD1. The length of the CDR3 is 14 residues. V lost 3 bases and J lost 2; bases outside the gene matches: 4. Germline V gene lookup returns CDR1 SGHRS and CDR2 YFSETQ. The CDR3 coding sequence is TGCGCCAGCAGCTCGGGACAGTTAAACTATGGCTACACCTTC. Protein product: CASSSGQLNYGYTF.

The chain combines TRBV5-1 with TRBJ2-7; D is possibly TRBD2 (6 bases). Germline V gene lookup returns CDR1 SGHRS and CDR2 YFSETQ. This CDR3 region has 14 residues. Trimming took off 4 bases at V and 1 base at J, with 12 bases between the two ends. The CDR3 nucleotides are TGCGCCAGCAGCCCCCCTAGCGTATCCTACGAGCAGTACTTC. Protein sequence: CASSPPSVSYEQYF.

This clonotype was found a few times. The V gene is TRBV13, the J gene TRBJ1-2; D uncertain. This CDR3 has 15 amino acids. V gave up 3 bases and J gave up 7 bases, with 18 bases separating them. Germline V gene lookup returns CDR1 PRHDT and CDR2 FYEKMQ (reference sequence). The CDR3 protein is CASSFGSESHRGYTF. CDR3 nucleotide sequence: TGTGCCAGCAGCTTTGGATCCGAGTCTCACCGTGGCTACACCTTC.

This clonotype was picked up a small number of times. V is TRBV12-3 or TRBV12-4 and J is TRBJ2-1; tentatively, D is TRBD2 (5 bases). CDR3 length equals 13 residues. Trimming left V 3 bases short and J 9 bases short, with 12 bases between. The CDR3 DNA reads TGTGCCAGCAGTTTCCGCCTAGCCCCTGAGCAGTTCTTC. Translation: CASSFRLAPEQFF.

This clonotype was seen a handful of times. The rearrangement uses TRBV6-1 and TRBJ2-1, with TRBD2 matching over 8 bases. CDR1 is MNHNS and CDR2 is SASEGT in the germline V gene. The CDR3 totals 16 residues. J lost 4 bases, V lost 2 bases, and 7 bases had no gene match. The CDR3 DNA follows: TGTGCCAGCAGTGAATTGATGGCGGGGGGATACAATGAGCAGTTCTTC. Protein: CASSELMAGGYNEQFF.